A single T cell receptor (beta chain) is shown here with its context. Blood cells were analyzed directly, without culture or expansion. The data belong to a study of neoadjuvant anti-PD-1 for oral cavity cancer. PBMC libraries mostly used roughly 500 ng of input genomic DNA, with six replicates per sample. This table comes from immunoSEQ multiplex PCR, and its TCRdb copy is limited to in-frame clones, with some not included. The sample shows about 15,000 clones, under 65% of them seen only once. Specimen: PBMCs, collected before nivolumab (anti-PD-1) treatment. The sequence was obtained from a person aged 35 to 85 with oral cavity squamous cell carcinoma.

The CDR3 loop reads CASSLLAGVYEQYF. The CDR3 DNA reads TGTGCCAGCAGCTTACTAGCGGGAGTTTACGAGCAGTACTTC. The chain has TRBV7-8 and TRBJ2-7; 10 bases are a match to TRBD2. V lost 2 bases to trimming and J lost 4 bases; unmatched junction nucleotides: 2. Germline V gene data show CDR1 as SGHVS and CDR2 as FQNEAQ. This CDR3 is built from 14 residues.